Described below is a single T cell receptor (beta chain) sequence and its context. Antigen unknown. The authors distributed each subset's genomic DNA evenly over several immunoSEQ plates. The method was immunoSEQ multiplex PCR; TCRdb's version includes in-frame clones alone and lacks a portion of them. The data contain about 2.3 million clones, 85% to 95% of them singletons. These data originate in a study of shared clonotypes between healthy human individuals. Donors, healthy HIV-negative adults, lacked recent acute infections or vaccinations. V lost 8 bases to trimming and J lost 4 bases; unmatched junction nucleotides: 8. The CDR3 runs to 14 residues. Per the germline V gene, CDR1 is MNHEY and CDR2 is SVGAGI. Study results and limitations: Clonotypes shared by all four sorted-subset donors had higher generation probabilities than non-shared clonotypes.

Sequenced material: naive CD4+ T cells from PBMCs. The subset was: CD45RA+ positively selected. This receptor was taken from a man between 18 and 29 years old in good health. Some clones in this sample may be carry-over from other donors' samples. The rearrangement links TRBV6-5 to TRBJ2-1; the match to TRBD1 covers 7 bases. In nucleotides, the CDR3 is TGTGCCAGCGGCCGGACAGGAGCATACAATGAGCAGTTCTTC. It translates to CASGRTGAYNEQFF.